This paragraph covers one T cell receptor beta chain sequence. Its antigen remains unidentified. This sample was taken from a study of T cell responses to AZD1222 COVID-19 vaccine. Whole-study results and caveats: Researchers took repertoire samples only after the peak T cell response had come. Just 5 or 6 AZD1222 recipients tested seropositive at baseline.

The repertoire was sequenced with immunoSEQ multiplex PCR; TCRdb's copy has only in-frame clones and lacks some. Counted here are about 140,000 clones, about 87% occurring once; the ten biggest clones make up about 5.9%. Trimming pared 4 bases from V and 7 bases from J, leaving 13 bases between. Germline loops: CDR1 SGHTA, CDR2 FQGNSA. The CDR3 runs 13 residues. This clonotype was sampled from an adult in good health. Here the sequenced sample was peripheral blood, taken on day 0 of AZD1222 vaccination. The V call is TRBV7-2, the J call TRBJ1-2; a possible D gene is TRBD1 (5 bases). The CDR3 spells CASSYLGGAGYTF. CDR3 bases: TGTGCCAGCAGCTATTTAGGCGGGGCTGGCTACACCTTC.